One and the same sample provided the 9 T cell receptor beta chains below, sequenced in a study of vaccination and CD4 T cells after COVID-19. Their cognate antigens are unknown. Treatment given: roughly 10-day PBMC culture with coronavirus spike peptide pools or control peptides (ViraFEST assay). Sequencing of the DNA from cultured CD4+ T cells was carried out with the Oncomine TCR Beta short-read assay. TCRdb fed the PCR reads into MiXCR, producing one record per CDR3 protein. The data contain thousands of distinct CDR3 sequences, about 21% of them singletons. Sequencing used cultured CD4+ T cells from blood. Every receptor here comes from a human donor with COVID-19.

J is TRBJ2-5 and V is TRBV7-9; D may correspond to TRBD1 or TRBD2 (5 bases each). Looked up from germline, CDR1 is SEHNR and CDR2 is FQNEAQ (reference sequence). This CDR3 comprises 14 residues. Trimming shortened V by 6 bases and J by 2 bases, and 13 bases separated the two germline ends. This chain's CDR3 is CASSPGSGQETQYF. As DNA, the CDR3 is TGTGCCAGCAGTCCAGGGTCGGGGCAAGAGACCCAGTACTTC.

By sample share, this clonotype is medium-sized (0.01 to 0.1%). The V call is TRBV20-1, the J call TRBJ1-5; D ambiguous. This CDR3 is 13 amino acids long. Germline V CDR1 and CDR2: DFQATT, SNEGSKA (reference sequence). The V gene lost 4 bases and the J gene lost 1 base, with 8 bases spanning the gap. DNA for the CDR3: TGCAGTGCTAAGGAGGCCAGCAATCAGCCCCAGCATTTT. Protein: CSAKEASNQPQHF.

The sample holds a few counts of this clonotype. This chain connects TRBV20-1 to TRBJ2-5; no firm D call. V lost 2 bases and J 4 bases, leaving 8 bases between the germline ends. The length of the CDR3 is 12 residues. Germline V CDR1 and CDR2: DFQATT, SNEGSKA (reference sequence). The CDR3 region has the DNA TGCAGTGCTAGAAACGGGTTAGAGACCCAGTACTTC. Protein product: CSARNGLETQYF.

This clonotype has just a few counts. The J gene is TRBJ2-7, the V gene TRBV28, with D possibly TRBD1 on 6 matching bases. V lost 6 bases, J lost 6 bases, and 21 bases lay in between. The germline V gene encodes CDR1 MDHEN and CDR2 SYDVKM. CDR3 size: 15 residues. The CDR3 spells CASSLPTGARVEQYF. CDR3 nucleotide sequence: TGTGCCAGCAGCCTACCGACAGGTGCAAGGGTCGAGCAGTACTTC.

This chain connects TRBV11-1 to TRBJ1-6, with 11 nucleotides matching TRBD1. V lost 5 bases, J lost 5 bases, and 8 bases stayed unmatched. CDR3 size: 17 residues. CDR1 is SGHAT, CDR2 FQDESV, per germline (reference sequence). The CDR3 nucleotides are TGTGCCAGCAGCCCCCGGACAGGGGGCAGAGATAATTCACCCCTCCACTTT. Its protein is CASSPRTGGRDNSPLHF.

The chain has TRBV7-9 and TRBJ2-7; no definite D call. Trimming stripped 0 bases from V and 3 bases from J, with 15 bases between. CDR3 size: 16 residues. CDR1 SEHNR and CDR2 FQNEAQ come from the germline V gene (reference sequence). CDR3 in DNA: TGTGCCAGCAGCTTAGCCCTACCGAGAACGTACTACGAGCAGTACTTC. Translated, it gives CASSLALPRTYYEQYF.

This clonotype appeared a few times. The rearrangement uses TRBV28 and TRBJ1-6; 7 nucleotides match TRBD1. Unmatched junction bases numbered 3, after V lost 3 bases and J lost 7 bases. In germline, CDR1 is MDHEN, CDR2 SYDVKM. CDR3 size: 14 residues. The CDR3 region is CASSFRGGNSPLHF. The CDR3 bases are TGTGCCAGCAGTTTCCGAGGGGGCAATTCACCCCTCCACTTT.

V gene TRBV20-1 combines with J gene TRBJ2-7; 7 bases map to TRBD2. V lost 2 bases, J lost 0 bases, and 4 bases stayed unmatched. Germline V gene lookup returns CDR1 DFQATT and CDR2 SNEGSKA (reference sequence). The CDR3 has 14 residues. CDR3 residues: CSARYGGSSYEQYF. CDR3 coding DNA: TGCAGTGCTAGATACGGGGGGAGCTCCTACGAGCAGTACTTC.

This clonotype was found a few times. J is TRBJ1-2 and V is TRBV19; no reliable D call. Trimming shortened V by 7 bases and J by 7 bases, and 22 bases separated the two germline ends. Germline CDR1 reads LNHDA; CDR2 reads SQIVND (reference sequence). CDR3 length: 15 amino acids. CDR3: CASTPRASYSGGYTF. CDR3 in DNA: TGTGCCAGTACCCCCCGGGCCTCCTACTCAGGTGGCTACACCTTC.